This T cell receptor beta chain was profiled in a study of blood T cell repertoires in COVID-19. Looking at the study overall: From T cells, B-cell-depleted T cells, or PBMCs came the material, which was cDNA or gDNA.

Looked up from germline, CDR1 is LGHNA and CDR2 is YNFKEQ. V dropped 4 bases and J dropped 0 bases, with 10 bases sitting between them. The length of the CDR3 is 15 residues. Sequenced by immunoSEQ multiplex PCR; TCRdb stores in-frame clones only, minus some. The sample holds some 93,000 clones, over 75% seen once. The rearrangement joins TRBV4-2 to TRBJ1-5; D remains ambiguous. The receptor's source is a man in his 60s with acute or convalescent COVID-19. The sequenced sample was peripheral blood. The CDR3 loop is CASSRFENSNQPQHF. CDR3 DNA sequence: TGTGCCAGCAGCCGGTTCGAGAATAGCAATCAGCCCCAGCATTTT.